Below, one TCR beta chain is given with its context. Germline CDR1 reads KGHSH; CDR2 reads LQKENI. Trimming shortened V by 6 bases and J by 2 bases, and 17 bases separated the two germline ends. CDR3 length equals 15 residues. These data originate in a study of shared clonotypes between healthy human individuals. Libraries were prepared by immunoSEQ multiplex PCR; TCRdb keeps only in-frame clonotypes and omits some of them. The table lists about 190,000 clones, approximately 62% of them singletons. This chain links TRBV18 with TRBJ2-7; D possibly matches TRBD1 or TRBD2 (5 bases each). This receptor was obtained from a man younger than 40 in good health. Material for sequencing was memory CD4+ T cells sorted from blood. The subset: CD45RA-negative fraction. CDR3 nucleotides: TGTGCCAGCTCCATCGGTGAGGGGTCGGCCTACGAGCAGTACTTC. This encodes CASSIGEGSAYEQYF.